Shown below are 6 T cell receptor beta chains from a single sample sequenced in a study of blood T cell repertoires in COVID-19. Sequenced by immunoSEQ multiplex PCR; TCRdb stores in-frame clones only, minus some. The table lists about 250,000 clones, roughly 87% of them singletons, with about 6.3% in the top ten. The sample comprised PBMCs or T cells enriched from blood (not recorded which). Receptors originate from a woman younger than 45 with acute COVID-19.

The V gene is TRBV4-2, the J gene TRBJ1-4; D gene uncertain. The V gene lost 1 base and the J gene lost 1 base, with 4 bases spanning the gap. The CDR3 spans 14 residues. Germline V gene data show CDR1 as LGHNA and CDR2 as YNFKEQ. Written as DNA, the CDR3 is TGTGCCAGCAGCCAAGGAGGAACTAATGAAAAACTGTTTTTT. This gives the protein CASSQGGTNEKLFF.

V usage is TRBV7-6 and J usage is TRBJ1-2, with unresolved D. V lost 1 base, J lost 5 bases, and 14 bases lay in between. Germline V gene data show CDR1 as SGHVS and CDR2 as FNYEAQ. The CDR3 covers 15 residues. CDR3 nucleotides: TGTGCCAGCAGCTTAGACCCAAGAGACAAATATGGCTACACCTTC. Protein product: CASSLDPRDKYGYTF.

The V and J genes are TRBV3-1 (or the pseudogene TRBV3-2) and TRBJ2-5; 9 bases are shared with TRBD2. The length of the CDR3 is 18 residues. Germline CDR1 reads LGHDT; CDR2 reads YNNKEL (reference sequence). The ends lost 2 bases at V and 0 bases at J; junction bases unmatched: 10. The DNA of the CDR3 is TGTGCCAGCAGCCAAAATCTGGTGGAGCGGGGGGACCAAGAGACCCAGTACTTC. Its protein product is CASSQNLVERGDQETQYF.

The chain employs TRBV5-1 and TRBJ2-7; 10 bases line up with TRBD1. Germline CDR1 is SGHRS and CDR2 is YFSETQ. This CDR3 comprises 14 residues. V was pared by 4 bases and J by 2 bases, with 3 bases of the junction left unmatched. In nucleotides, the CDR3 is TGCGCCAGCAGCAGGGACAGGGGCGCCTACGAGCAGTACTTC. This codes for CASSRDRGAYEQYF.

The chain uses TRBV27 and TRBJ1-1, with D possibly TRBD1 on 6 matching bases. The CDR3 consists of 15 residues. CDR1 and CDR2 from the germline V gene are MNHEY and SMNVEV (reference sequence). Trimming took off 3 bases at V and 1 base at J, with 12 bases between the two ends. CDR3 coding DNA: TGTGCCAGCAGTTTTCAAGGACAGACGAACACTGAAGCTTTCTTT. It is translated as CASSFQGQTNTEAFF.

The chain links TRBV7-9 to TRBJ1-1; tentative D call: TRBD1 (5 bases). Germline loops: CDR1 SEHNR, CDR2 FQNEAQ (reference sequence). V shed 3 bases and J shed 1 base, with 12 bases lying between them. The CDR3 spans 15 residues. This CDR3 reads CASSLNDRPNTEAFF. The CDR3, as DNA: TGTGCCAGCAGCTTGAACGACAGACCGAACACTGAAGCTTTCTTT.